This record looks at one TCR beta chain sequence and its context. The data were obtained in a study of shared clonotypes between healthy human individuals. Sequencing used immunoSEQ multiplex PCR; TCRdb keeps in-frame clones, though not all of them. The table includes fewer than 2.5 million clones, 80% to 95% detected once. The TCR sequence derives from a man aged 18 to 29 in good health. Some clones in this sample may be carry-over from other donors' samples. What was sequenced was naive CD4+ T cells from PBMCs. Specified subset: CD45RA+ positively selected.

The CDR3 DNA is TGTGCCAGCTCTAGGGCGGACCTCTCCTACGAGCAGTACTTC. Its translation: CASSRADLSYEQYF. This chain connects TRBV27 to TRBJ2-7; D ambiguous. The CDR3 runs to 14 residues. Germline V CDR1 and CDR2: MNHEY, SMNVEV (reference sequence). V shed 8 bases and J shed 0 bases, with 14 bases lying between them.